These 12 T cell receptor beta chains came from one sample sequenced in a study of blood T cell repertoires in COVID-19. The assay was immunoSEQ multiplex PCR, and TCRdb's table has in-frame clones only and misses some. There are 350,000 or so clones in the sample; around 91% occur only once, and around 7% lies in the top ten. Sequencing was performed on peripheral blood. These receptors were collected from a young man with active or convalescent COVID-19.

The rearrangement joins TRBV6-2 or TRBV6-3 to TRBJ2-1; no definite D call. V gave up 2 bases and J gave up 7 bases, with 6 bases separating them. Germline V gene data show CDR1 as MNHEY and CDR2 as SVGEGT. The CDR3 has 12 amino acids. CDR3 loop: CASSYRENEQFF. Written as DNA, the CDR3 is TGTGCCAGCAGTTACCGTGAGAATGAGCAGTTCTTC.

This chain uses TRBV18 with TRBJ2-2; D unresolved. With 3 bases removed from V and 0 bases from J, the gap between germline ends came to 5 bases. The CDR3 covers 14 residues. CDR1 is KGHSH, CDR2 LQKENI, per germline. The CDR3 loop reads CASSPRTNTGELFF. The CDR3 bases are TGTGCCAGCTCACCCAGAACGAACACCGGGGAGCTGTTTTTT.

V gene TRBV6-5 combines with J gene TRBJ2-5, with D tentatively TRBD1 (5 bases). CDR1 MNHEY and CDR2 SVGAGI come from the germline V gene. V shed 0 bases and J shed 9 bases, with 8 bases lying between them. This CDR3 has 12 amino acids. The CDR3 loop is CASSYSLGPQYF. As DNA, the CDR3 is TGTGCCAGCAGTTACTCCCTGGGGCCCCAGTACTTC.

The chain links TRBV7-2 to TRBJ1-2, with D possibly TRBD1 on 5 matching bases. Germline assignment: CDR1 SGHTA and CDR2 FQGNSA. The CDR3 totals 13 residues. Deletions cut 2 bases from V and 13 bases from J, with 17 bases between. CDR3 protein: CASSLIRTPDCTF. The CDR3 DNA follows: TGTGCCAGCAGCTTAATTAGGACACCCGATTGCACCTTC.

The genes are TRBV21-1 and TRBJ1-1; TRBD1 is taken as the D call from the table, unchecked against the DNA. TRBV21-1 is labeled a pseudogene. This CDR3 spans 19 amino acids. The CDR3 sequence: CARAGAVSGDRGLNTEAFF. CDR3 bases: TGTGCCCGAGCCGGTGCGGTGTCGGGTGACAGGGGTCTGAACACTGAAGCTTTCTTT.

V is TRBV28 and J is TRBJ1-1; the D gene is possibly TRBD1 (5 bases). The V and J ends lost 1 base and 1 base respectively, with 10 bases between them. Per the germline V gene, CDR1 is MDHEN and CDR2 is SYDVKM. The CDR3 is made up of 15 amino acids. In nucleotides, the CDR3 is TGTGCCAGCAGTTTATCAGGACACCCGAACACTGAAGCTTTCTTT. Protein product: CASSLSGHPNTEAFF.

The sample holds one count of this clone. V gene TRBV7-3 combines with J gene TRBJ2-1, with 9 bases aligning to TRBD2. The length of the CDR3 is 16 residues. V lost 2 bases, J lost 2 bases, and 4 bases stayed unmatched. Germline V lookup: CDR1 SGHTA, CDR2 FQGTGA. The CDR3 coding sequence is TGTGCCAGCAGCTTACGCGGGGGGGCAGCCTACAATGAGCAGTTCTTC. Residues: CASSLRGGAAYNEQFF.

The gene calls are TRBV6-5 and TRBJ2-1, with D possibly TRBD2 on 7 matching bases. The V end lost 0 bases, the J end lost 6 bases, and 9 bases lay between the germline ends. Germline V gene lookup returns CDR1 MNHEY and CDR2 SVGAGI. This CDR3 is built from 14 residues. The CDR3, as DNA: TGTGCCAGCAGTTACTCACGGGGGGCCAATGAGCAGTTCTTC. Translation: CASSYSRGANEQFF.

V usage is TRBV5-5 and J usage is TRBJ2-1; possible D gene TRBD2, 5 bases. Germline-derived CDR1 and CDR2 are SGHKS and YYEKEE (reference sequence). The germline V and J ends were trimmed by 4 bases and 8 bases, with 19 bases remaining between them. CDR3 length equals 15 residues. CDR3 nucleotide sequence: TGTGCCAGCAGCCTCACACCCGACTACGGGTATGAGCAGTTCTTC. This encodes CASSLTPDYGYEQFF.

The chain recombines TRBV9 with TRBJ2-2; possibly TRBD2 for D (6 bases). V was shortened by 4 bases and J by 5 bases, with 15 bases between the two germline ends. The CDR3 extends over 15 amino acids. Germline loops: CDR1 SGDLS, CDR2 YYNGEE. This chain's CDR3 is CASSPAPGGTGELFF. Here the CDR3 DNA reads TGTGCCAGCAGCCCTGCCCCCGGGGGAACCGGGGAGCTGTTTTTT.

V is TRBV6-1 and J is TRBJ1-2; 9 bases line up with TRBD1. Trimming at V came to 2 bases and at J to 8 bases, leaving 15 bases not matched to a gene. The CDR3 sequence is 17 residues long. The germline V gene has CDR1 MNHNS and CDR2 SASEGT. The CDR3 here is CASSEMRGPGTGKGYTF. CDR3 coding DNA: TGTGCCAGCAGTGAAATGAGGGGTCCCGGGACAGGGAAAGGCTACACCTTC.

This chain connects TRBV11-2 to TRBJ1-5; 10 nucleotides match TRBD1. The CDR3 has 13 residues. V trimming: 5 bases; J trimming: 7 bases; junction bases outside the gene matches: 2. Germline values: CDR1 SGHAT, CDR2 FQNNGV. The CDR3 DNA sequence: TGTGCCAGCAGCCTGACAGGGGGCCAGCCCCAGCATTTT. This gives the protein CASSLTGGQPQHF.